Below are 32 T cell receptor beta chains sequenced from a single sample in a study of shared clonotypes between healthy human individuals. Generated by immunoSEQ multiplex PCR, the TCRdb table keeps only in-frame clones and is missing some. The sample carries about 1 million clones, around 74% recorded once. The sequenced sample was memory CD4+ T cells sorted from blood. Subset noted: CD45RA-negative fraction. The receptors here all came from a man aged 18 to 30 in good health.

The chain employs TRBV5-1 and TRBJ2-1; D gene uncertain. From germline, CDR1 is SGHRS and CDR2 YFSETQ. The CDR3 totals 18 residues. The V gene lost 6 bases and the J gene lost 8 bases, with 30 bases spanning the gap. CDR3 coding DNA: TGCGCCAGCATGGCCGATTCGGCGGTTGGAATCGGAGTCGATGAGCAGTTCTTC. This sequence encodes CASMADSAVGIGVDEQFF.

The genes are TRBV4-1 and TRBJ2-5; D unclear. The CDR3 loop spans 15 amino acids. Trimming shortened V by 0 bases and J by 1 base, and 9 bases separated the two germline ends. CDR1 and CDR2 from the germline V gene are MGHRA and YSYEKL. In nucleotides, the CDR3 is TGCGCCAGCAGCCAAGATTCGGGTAGCCAAGAGACCCAGTACTTC. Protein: CASSQDSGSQETQYF.

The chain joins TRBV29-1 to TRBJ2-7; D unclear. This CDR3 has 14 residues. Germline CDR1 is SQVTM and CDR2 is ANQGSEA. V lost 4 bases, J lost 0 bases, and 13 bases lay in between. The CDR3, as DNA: TGCAGCGTTGGGTTGGGCTGGAGCTCCTACGAGCAGTACTTC. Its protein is CSVGLGWSSYEQYF.

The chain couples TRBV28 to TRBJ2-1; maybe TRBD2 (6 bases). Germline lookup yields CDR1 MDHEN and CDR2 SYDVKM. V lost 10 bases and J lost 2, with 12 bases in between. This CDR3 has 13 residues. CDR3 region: CATRGTAYNEQFF. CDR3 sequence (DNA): TGTGCCACCCGAGGGACTGCCTACAATGAGCAGTTCTTC. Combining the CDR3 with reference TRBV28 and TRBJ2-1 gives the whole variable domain DVKVTQSSRYLVKRTGEKVFLECVQDMDHENMFWYRQDPGLGLRLIYFSYDVKMKEKGDIPEGYSVSREKKERFSLILESASTNQTSMYLCATRGTAYNEQFFGPGTRLTVL.

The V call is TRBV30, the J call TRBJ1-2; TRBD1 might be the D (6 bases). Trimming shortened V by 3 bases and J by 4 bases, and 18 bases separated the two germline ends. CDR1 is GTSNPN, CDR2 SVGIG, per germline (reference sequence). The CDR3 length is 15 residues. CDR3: CAWSDKVGGFYGYTF. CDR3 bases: TGTGCCTGGAGCGACAAGGTGGGGGGCTTCTATGGCTACACCTTC.

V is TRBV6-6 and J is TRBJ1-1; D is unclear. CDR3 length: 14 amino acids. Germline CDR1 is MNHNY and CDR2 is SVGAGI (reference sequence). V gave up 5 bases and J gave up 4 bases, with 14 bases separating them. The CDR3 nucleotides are TGTGCCAGCAGTCCCGGGATCCGCCCCACTGAAGCTTTCTTT. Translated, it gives CASSPGIRPTEAFF.

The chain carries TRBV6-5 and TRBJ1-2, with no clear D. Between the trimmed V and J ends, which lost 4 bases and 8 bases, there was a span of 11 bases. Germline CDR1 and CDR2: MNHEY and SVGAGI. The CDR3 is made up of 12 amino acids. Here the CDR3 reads CASSSTGGGYTF. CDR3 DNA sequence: TGTGCCAGCAGTTCGACTGGAGGGGGCTACACCTTC.

The CDR3 DNA sequence: TGTGCCAGCAGCTTAGTTTACGGGGCAGAAGCTTTCTTT. Amino acids: CASSLVYGAEAFF. The rearrangement uses TRBV7-2 and TRBJ1-1, with a tentative D call TRBD1 (5 bases). This CDR3 comprises 13 residues. V dropped 1 base and J dropped 8 bases, with 11 bases sitting between them. The V gene's germline CDR1 is SGHTA and CDR2 FQGNSA.

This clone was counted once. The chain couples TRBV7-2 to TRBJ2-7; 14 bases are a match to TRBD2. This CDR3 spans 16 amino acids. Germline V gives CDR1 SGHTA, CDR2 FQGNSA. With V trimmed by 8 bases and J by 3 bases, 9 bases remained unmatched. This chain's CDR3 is CASWSGTSGRVYEQYF. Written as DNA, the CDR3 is TGTGCCAGCTGGAGCGGGACTAGCGGGAGAGTCTACGAGCAGTACTTC.

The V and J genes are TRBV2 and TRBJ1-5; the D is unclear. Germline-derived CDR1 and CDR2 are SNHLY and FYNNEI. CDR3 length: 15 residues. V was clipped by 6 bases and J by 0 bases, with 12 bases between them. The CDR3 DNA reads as TGTGCCAGCAGGGCGACGCCCCTTAGCAATCAGCCCCAGCATTTT. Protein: CASRATPLSNQPQHF. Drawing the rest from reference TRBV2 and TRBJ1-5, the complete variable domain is EPEVTQTPSHQVTQMGQEVILRCVPISNHLYFYWYRQILGQKVEFLVSFYNNEISEKSEIFDDQFSVERPDGSNFTLKIRSTKLEDSAMYFCASRATPLSNQPQHFGDGTRLSIL.

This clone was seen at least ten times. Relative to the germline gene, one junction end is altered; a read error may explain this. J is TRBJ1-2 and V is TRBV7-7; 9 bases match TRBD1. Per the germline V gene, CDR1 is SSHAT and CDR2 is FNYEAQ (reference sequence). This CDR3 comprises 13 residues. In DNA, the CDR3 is TGTGCTAGCAGCCTTGGACAGGGGAATGGCTACACCTTC. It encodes CASSLGQGNGYTF.

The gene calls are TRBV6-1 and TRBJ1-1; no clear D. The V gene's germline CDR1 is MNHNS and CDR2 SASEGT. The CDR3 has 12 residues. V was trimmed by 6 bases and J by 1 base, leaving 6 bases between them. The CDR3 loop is CASSRENTEAFF. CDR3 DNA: TGTGCCAGCAGCCGGGAGAACACTGAAGCTTTCTTT.

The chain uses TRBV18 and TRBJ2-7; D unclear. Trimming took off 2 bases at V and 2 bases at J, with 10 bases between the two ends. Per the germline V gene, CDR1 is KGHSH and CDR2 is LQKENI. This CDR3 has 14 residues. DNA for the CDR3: TGTGCCAGCTCACCAGGTGCGGCTACCTACGAGCAGTACTTC. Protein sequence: CASSPGAATYEQYF.

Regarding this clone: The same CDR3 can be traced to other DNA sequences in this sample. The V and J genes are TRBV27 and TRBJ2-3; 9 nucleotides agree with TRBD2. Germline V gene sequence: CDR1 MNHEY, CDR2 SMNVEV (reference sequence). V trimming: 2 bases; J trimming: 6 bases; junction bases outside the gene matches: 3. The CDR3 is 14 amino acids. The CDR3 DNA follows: TGTGCCAGCAGTTTAGCGGGAGGGACCGATACGCAGTATTTT. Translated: CASSLAGGTDTQYF.

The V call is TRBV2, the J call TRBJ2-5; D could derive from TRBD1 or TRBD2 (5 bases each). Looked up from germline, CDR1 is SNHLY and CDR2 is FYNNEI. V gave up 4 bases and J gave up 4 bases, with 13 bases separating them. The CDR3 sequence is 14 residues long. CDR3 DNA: TGTGCCAGCAGTGGGGGGTTGCCCGGAGAGACCCAGTACTTC. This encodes CASSGGLPGETQYF.

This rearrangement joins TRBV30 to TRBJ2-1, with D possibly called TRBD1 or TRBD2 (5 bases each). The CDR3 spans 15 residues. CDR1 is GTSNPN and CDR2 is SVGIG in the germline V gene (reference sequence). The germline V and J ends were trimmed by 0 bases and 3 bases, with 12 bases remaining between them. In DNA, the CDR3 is TGTGCCTGGAGTGTAGACCAGGGAGTCTACAATGAGCAGTTCTTC. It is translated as CAWSVDQGVYNEQFF. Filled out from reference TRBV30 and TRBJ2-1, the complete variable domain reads SQTIHQWPATLVQPVGSPLSLECTVEGTSNPNLYWYRQAAGRGLQLLFYSVGIGQISSEVPQNLSASRPQDRQFILSSKKLLLSDSGFYLCAWSVDQGVYNEQFFGPGTRLTVL.

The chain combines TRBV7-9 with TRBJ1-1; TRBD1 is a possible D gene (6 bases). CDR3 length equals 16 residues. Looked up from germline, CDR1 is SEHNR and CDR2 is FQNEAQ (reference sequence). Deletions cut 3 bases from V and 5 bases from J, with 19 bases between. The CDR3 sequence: CASSLRETGPQTEAFF. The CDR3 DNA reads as TGTGCCAGCAGCTTGCGGGAAACAGGGCCCCAGACTGAAGCTTTCTTT.

For the CDR3, the DNA is TGTGCCAGCAGCAGCCACGGAAAAGAAAATGAAAAACTGTTTTTT. Translating gives CASSSHGKENEKLFF. The V and J genes are TRBV5-5 and TRBJ1-4; D call uncertain. Trimming cost V 4 bases and J 5 bases, with 15 bases left between them. The CDR3 loop spans 15 amino acids. Germline CDR1 and CDR2: SGHKS and YYEKEE (reference sequence).

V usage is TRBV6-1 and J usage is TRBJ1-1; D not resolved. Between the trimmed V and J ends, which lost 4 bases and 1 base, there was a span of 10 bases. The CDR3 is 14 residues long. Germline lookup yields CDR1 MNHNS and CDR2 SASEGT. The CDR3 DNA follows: TGTGCCAGCAGTGGGCGGATAAAGAACACTGAAGCTTTCTTT. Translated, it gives CASSGRIKNTEAFF.

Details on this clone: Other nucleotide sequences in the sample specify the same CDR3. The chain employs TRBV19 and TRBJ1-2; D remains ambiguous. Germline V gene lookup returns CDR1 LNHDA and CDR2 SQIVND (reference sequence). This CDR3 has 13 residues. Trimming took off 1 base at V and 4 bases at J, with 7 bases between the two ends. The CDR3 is CASSIGRRYGYTF. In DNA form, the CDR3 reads TGTGCCAGTAGTATAGGCCGCCGCTATGGCTACACCTTC.

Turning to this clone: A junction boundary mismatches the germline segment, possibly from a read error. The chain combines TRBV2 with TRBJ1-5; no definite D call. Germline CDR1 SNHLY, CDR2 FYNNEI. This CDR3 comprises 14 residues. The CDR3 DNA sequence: TGTGCCAGCAGGGAAGGTGCGGGCAATCAGCCCCAGCATTTT. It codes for CASREGAGNQPQHF.

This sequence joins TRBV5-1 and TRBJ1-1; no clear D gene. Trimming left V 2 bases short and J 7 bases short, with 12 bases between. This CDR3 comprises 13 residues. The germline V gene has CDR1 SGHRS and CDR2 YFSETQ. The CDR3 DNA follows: TGCGCCAGCAGCTTAAATCTCGGGGATGAAGCTTTCTTT. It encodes CASSLNLGDEAFF.

CDR3: CASSLVGQGARNTEAFF. The DNA for the CDR3 is TGTGCCAGCAGCCTTGTCGGACAGGGGGCTCGGAACACTGAAGCTTTCTTT. This chain connects TRBV5-4 to TRBJ1-1, with 11 bases fitting TRBD1. The germline CDR1 and CDR2 sequences are SGHNT and YYREEE (reference sequence). V trimming: 4 bases; J trimming: 1 base; junction bases outside the gene matches: 9. This CDR3 comprises 17 residues.

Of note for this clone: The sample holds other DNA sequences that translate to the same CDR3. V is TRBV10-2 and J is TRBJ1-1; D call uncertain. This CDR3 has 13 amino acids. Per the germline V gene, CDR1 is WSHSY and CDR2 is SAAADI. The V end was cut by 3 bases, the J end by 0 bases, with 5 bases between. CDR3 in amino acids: CASSESVNTEAFF. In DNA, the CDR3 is TGCGCCAGCAGTGAATCGGTGAACACTGAAGCTTTCTTT.

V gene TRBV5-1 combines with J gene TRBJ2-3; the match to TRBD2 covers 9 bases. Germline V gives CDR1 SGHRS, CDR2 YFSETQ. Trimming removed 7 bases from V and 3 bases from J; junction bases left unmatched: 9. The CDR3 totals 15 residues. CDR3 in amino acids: CASFWASGNTDTQYF. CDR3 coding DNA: TGCGCCAGCTTTTGGGCTAGCGGGAATACAGATACGCAGTATTTT.

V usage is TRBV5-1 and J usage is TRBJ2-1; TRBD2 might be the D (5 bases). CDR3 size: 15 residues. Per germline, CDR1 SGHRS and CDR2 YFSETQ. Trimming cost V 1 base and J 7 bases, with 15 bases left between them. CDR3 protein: CASSLLINSGNEQFF. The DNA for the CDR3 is TGCGCCAGCAGCTTGTTGATAAACTCGGGGAATGAGCAGTTCTTC.

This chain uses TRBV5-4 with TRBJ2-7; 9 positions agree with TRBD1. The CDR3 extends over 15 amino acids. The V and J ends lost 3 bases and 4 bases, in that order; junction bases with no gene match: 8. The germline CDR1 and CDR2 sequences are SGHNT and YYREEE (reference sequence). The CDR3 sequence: CASSSAGTGQYEQYF. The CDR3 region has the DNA TGTGCCAGCAGCTCCGCCGGGACAGGGCAATACGAGCAGTACTTC.

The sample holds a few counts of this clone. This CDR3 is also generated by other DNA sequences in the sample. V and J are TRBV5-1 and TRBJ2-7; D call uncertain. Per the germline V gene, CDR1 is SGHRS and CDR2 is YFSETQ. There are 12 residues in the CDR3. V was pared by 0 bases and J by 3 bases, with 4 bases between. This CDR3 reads CASSLGIYEQYF. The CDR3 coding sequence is TGCGCCAGCAGCTTGGGGATCTACGAGCAGTACTTC. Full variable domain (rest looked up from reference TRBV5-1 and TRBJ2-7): KAGVTQTPRYLIKTRGQQVTLSCSPISGHRSVSWYQQTPGQGLQFLFEYFSETQRNKGNFPGRFSGRQFSNSRSEMNVSTLELGDSALYLCASSLGIYEQYFGPGTRLTVT.

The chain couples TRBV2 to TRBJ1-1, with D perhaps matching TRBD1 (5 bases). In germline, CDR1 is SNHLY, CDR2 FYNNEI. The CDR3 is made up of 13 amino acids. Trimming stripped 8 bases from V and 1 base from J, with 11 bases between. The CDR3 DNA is TGTGCCAGCGGGGGGTTTGAGAACACTGAAGCTTTCTTT. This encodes CASGGFENTEAFF.

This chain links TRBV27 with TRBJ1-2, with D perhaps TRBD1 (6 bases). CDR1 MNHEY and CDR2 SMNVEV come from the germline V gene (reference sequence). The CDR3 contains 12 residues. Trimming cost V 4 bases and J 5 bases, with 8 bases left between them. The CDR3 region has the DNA TGTGCCAGCAGTTCCCAGGGGTATGGCTACACCTTC. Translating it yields CASSSQGYGYTF.

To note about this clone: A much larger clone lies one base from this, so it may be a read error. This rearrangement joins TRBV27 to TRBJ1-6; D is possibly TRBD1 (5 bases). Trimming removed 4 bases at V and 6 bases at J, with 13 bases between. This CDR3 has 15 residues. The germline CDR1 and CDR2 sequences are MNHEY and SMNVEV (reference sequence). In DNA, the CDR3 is TGTGCCAGCAGTTCCGTCGGGACGGTTAATTCACCCCTCCACTTT. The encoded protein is CASSSVGTVNSPLHF.

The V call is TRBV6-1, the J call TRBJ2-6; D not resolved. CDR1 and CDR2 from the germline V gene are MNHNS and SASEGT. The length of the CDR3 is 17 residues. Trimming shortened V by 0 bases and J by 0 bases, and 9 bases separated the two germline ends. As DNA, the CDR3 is TGTGCCAGCAGTGAAGCTGGCCGTCCCTCTGGGGCCAACGTCCTGACTTTC. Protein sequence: CASSEAGRPSGANVLTF.